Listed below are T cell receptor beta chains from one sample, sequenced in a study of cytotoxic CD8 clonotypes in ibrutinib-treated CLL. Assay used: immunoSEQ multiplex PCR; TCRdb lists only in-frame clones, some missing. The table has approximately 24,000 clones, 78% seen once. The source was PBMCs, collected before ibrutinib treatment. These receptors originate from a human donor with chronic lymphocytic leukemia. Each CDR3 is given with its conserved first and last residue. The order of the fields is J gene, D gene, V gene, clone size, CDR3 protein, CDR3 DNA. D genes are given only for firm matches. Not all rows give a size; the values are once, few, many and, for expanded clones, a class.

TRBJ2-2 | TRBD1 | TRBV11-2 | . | CASSLERGQDLTGELFF | TGTGCCAGCAGCTTAGAAAGGGGACAGGACCTCACCGGGGAGCTGTTTTTT
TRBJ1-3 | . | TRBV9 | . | CASSVGTVSGNTIYF | TGTGCCAGCAGCGTTGGGACTGTCTCTGGAAACACCATATATTTT
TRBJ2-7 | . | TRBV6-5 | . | CASSERGYEQYF | TGTGCCAGCAGTGAGAGGGGTTACGAGCAGTACTTC
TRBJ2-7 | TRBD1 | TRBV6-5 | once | CASSSPKQGDYEQYF | TGTGCCAGCAGTTCGCCCAAACAGGGGGACTACGAGCAGTACTTC
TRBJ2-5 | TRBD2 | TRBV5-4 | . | CASSSGTSGRRKTQYF | TGTGCCAGCAGCTCAGGGACTAGCGGGAGGAGAAAGACCCAGTACTTC
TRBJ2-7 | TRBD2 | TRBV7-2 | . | CASSPPGLYSNEQYF | TGTGCCAGCAGTCCTCCGGGACTATACAGCAACGAGCAGTACTTC
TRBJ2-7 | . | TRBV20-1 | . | CSARTGYEQYF | TGCAGTGCTAGGACGGGGTACGAGCAGTACTTC
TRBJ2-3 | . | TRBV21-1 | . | CASSKPGNRDTQYF | TGTGCCAGCAGCAAACCCGGCAATCGGGATACGCAGTATTTT
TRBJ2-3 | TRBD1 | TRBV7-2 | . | CASSTGGTDTQYF | TGTGCCAGCAGCACAGGGGGCACAGATACGCAGTATTTT
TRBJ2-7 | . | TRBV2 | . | CASSEGGPREQYF | TGTGCCAGCAGTGAAGGTGGGCCCCGCGAGCAGTACTTC
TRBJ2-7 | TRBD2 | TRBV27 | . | CASSLGGGRSYEQYF | TGTGCCAGCAGCCTCGGGGGGGGTCGGTCCTACGAGCAGTACTTC
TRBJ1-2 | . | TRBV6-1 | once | CASSATQDYGYTF | TGTGCCAGCAGTGCGACCCAGGACTATGGCTACACCTTC